This T cell receptor (beta chain) was obtained from a study of OX40 agonist ivuxolimab in advanced cancers. As for the study in general: Prior checkpoint blockade (anti-PD-1, anti-PD-L1 or anti-CTLA-4) was permitted; 40% had it.

Data came from immunoSEQ multiplex PCR; TCRdb stores just in-frame clones and leaves some out. The table shows about 38,000 clones, with about 92% occurring only once. This CDR3 comprises 14 residues. Trimming took 0 bases from V and 9 from J, leaving 9 bases between them. Per germline, CDR1 MRHNA and CDR2 SNTAGT. This rearrangement joins TRBV6-4 to TRBJ1-6, with no clear D. The clonotype originates from an adult with an advanced solid tumor such as melanoma, head and neck, liver or kidney cancer. The specimen was CD4+ or CD8+ T cells sorted from blood, collected in a trial of the OX40 agonist ivuxolimab. The CDR3 is CASSDSIDGSPLHF. The CDR3 DNA sequence: TGTGCCAGCAGTGACTCGATAGATGGTTCACCCCTCCACTTT.